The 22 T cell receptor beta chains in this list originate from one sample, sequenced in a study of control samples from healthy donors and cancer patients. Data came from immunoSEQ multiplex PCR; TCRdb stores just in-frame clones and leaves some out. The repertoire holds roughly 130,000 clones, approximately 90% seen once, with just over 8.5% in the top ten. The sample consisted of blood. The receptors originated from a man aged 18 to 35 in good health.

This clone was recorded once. DNA of the CDR3: TGTGCCATCAGTGAGTCACCGGGGGTCAATGAGCAGTTCTTC. It is translated as CAISESPGVNEQFF. The chain carries TRBV10-3 and TRBJ2-1, with D maybe TRBD2 (6 bases). Germline V gene sequence: CDR1 ENHRY, CDR2 SYGVKD. CDR3 length equals 14 residues. V was cut by 0 bases and J by 6 bases, with 9 bases left in between.

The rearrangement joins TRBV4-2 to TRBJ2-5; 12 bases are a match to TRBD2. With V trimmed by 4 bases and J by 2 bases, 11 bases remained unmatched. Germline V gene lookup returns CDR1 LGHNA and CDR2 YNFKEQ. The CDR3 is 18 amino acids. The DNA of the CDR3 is TGTGCCAGCAGCCTCCTGGGGGCTAGCGGGGGGGATCAAGAGACCCAGTACTTC. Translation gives CASSLLGASGGDQETQYF.

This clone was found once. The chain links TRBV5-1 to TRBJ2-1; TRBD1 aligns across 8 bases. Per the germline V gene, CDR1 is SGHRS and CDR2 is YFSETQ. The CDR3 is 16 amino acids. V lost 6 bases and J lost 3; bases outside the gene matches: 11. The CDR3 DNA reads TGCGCCAGCACGAAAATACCGGGACAGGACTACAATGAGCAGTTCTTC. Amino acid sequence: CASTKIPGQDYNEQFF.

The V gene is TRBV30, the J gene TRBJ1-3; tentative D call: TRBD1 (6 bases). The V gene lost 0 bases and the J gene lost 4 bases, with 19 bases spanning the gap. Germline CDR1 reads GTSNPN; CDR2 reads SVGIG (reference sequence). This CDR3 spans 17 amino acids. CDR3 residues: CAWSVGPLGTQGNTIYF. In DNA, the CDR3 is TGTGCCTGGAGTGTAGGACCCCTCGGGACACAAGGAAACACCATATATTTT.

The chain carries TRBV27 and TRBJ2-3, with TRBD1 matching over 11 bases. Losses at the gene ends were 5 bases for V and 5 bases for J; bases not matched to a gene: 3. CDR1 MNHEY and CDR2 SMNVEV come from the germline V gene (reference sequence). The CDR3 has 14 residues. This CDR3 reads CASSGQGAQDTQYF. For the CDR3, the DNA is TGTGCCAGCAGTGGACAGGGGGCACAAGATACGCAGTATTTT.

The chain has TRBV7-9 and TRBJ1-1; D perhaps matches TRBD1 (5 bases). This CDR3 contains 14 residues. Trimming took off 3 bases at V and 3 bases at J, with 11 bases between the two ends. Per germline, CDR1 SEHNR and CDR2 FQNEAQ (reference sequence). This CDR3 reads CASSFKGPYTEAFF. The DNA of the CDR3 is TGTGCCAGCAGCTTTAAGGGGCCCTACACTGAAGCTTTCTTT.

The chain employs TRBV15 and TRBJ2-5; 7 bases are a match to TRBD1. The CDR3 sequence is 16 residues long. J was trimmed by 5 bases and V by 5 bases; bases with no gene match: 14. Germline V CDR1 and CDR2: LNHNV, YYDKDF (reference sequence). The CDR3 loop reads CATSRPPDRPRETQYF. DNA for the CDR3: TGTGCCACCAGCCGCCCACCGGACAGGCCGAGGGAGACCCAGTACTTC.

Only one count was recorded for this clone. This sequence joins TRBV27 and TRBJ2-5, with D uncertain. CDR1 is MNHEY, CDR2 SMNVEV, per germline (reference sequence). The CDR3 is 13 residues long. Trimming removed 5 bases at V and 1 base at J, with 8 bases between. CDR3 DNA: TGTGCCAGCAGTCCAAGCCTCCAAGAGACCCAGTACTTC. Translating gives CASSPSLQETQYF.

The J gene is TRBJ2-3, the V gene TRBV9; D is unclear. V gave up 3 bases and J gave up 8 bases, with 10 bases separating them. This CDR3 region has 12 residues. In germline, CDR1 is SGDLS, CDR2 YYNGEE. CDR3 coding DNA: TGTGCCAGCAGCGAAGAATCGGGTACGCAGTATTTT. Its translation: CASSEESGTQYF.

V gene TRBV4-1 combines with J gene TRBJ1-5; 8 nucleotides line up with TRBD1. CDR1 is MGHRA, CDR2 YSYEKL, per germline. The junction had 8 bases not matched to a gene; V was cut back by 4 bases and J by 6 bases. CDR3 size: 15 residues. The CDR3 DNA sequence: TGCGCCAGCAGCCGGACAGGGCTGATAGGTCAGCCCCAGCATTTT. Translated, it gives CASSRTGLIGQPQHF.

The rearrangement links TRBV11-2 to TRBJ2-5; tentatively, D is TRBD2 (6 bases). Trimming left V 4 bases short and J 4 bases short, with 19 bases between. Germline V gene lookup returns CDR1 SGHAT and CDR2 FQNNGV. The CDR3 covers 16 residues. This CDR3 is CASSSRRGGRLETQYF. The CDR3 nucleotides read TGTGCCAGCAGCTCCAGGAGGGGCGGGCGCCTAGAGACCCAGTACTTC.

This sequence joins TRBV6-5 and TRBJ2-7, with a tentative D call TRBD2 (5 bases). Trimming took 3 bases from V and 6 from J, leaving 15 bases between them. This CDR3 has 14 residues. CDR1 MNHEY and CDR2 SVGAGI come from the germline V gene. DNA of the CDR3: TGTGCCAGCAGTTATCCGGGAAGTAATGGCGAGCAGTACTTC. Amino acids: CASSYPGSNGEQYF.

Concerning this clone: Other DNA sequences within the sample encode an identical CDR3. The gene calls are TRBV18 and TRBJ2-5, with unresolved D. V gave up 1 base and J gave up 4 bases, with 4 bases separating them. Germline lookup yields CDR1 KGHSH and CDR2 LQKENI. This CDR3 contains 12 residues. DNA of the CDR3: TGTGCCAGCTCACCACAGGGAGAGACCCAGTACTTC. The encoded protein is CASSPQGETQYF. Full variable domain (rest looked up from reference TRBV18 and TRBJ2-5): NAGVMQNPRHLVRRRGQEARLRCSPMKGHSHVYWYRQLPEEGLKFMVYLQKENIIDESGMPKERFSAEFPKEGPSILRIQQVVRGDSAAYFCASSPQGETQYFGPGTRLLVL.

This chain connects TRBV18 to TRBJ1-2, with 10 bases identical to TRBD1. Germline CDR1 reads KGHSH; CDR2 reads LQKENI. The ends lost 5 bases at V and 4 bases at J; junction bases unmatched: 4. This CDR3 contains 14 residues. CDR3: CASSEGQGSYGYTF. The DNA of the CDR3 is TGTGCCAGCTCAGAGGGACAGGGGAGCTATGGCTACACCTTC.

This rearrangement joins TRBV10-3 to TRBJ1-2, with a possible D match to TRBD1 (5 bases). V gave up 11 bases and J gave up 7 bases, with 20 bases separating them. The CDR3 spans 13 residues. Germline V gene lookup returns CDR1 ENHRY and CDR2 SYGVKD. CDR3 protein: CASSVGAGGGYTF. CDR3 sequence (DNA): TGTGCCTCCTCCGTAGGGGCGGGAGGTGGCTACACCTTC.

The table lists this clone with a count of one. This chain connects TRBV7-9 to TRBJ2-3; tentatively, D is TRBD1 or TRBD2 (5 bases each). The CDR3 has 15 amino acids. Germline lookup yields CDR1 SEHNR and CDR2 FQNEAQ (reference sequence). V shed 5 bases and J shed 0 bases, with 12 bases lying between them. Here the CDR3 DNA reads TGTGCCAGCAGCAACCGGGACGGTAGCACAGATACGCAGTATTTT. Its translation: CASSNRDGSTDTQYF.

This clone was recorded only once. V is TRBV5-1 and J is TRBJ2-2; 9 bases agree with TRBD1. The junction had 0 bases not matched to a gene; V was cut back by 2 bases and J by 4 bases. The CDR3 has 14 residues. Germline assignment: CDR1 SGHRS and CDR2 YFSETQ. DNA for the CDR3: TGCGCCAGCAGCTTACAGGGGGCCACCGGGGAGCTGTTTTTT. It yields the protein CASSLQGATGELFF.

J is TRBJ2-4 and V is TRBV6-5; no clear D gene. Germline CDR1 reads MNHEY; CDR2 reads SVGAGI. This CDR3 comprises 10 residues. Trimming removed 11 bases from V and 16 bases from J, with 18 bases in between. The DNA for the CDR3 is TGTGCCCGAAACACCCGAATAAGCTACTTC. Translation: CARNTRISYF.

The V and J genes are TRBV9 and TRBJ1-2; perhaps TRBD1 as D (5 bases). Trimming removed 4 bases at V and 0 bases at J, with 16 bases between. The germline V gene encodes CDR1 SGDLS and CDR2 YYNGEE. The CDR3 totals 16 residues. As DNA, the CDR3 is TGTGCCAGCAGCCCAGGTGGGGGATTAGCTAACTATGGCTACACCTTC. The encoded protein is CASSPGGGLANYGYTF. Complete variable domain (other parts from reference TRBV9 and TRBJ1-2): DSGVTQTPKHLITATGQRVTLRCSPRSGDLSVYWYQQSLDQGLQFLIQYYNGEERAKGNILERFSAQQFPDLHSELNLSSLELGDSALYFCASSPGGGLANYGYTFGSGTRLTVV.

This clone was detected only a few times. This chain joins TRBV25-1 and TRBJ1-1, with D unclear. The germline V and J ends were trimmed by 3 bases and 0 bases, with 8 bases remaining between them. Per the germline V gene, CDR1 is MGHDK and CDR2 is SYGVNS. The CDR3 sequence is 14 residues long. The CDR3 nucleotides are TGTGCCAGCAGTGATCACAGTTTGAACACTGAAGCTTTCTTT. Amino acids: CASSDHSLNTEAFF.

DNA of the CDR3: TGTGCCAGCAGCCAGAACGGGTATAGCAATCAGCCCCAGCATTTT. It encodes CASSQNGYSNQPQHF. The genes are TRBV3-1 (or the pseudogene TRBV3-2) and TRBJ1-5, with D uncertain. The CDR3 runs to 15 residues. The germline V gene encodes CDR1 LGHDT and CDR2 YNNKEL (reference sequence). V gave up 3 bases and J gave up 0 bases, with 9 bases separating them.

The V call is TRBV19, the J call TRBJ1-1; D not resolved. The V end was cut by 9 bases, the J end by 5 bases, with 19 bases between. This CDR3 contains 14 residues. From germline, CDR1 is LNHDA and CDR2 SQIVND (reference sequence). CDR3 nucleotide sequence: TGTGCCAGCAAAATCGGTTCCCCGGGGACTGAAGCTTTCTTT. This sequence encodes CASKIGSPGTEAFF.